These 32 T cell receptor beta chains came from one sample sequenced in a study of blood T cell repertoires in COVID-19. TCRdb's copy holds only in-frame clones and misses some; the assay was immunoSEQ multiplex PCR. This repertoire shows tens of thousands of clones, 70% to 85% found once; its top ten account for about an eighth. Sequenced input: peripheral blood. Receptors were obtained from a human donor in a cohort sampled during active COVID-19.

This rearrangement joins TRBV6-5 to TRBJ2-7; 8 bases match TRBD1. Unmatched junction bases numbered 10, after V lost 6 bases and J lost 3 bases. The CDR3 has 15 residues. Germline-derived CDR1 and CDR2 are MNHEY and SVGAGI. The CDR3 loop is CASRPDGTGGYEQYF. The CDR3 DNA reads as TGTGCCAGCAGACCGGATGGGACAGGCGGCTACGAGCAGTACTTC.

The chain employs TRBV4-1 and TRBJ1-5; D gene ambiguous. Trimming shortened V by 1 base and J by 1 base, and 11 bases separated the two germline ends. The CDR3 runs to 16 residues. Germline CDR1 and CDR2: MGHRA and YSYEKL. DNA of the CDR3: TGCGCCAGCAGCCAAGTTGCGGGCGAGAGCAATCAGCCCCAGCATTTT. Translation gives CASSQVAGESNQPQHF.

This clone was counted a few times. The rearrangement uses TRBV3-1 (or the pseudogene TRBV3-2) and TRBJ2-1; D may be TRBD2 (6 bases). The CDR3 extends over 15 amino acids. Germline V gives CDR1 LGHDT, CDR2 YNNKEL (reference sequence). V was cut by 2 bases and J by 7 bases, with 15 bases left in between. The CDR3 reads CASSQLGGRDNEQFF. The DNA for the CDR3 is TGTGCCAGCAGCCAACTCGGGGGAAGGGATAATGAGCAGTTCTTC.

The chain combines TRBV6-5 with TRBJ1-4, with TRBD1 matching over 9 bases. This CDR3 is built from 13 residues. V lost 6 bases, J lost 10 bases, and 6 bases stayed unmatched. Germline V gene data show CDR1 as MNHEY and CDR2 as SVGAGI. The CDR3 loop reads CASRPDRGGKLFF. CDR3 coding DNA: TGTGCCAGCAGGCCGGACAGGGGAGGAAAACTGTTTTTT.

This clone appeared once. The genes are TRBV4-2 and TRBJ2-7, with 7 bases lining up with TRBD2. The J segment lost 4 bases and the V segment lost 1 base, leaving 7 bases of the junction unmatched. The CDR3 is made up of 15 amino acids. The germline gives CDR1 LGHNA, CDR2 YNFKEQ. CDR3 residues: CASSQGGGRDYEQYF. CDR3 in DNA: TGTGCCAGCAGCCAAGGCGGTGGGAGGGATTACGAGCAGTACTTC.

The CDR3: CASAPAQGPNSPLHF. The CDR3 DNA sequence: TGTGCCAGCGCCCCGGCGCAGGGGCCCAATTCACCCCTCCACTTT. This chain joins TRBV28 and TRBJ1-6; D might be TRBD1 (6 bases). The CDR3 has 15 residues. The V gene lost 8 bases and the J gene lost 7 bases, with 18 bases spanning the gap. Per germline, CDR1 MDHEN and CDR2 SYDVKM.

Here the CDR3 DNA reads TGTGCCAGCAGCCCGGGAACGTCTCCGACAGGGGAAAACGCTTTCTTT. Its translation is CASSPGTSPTGENAFF. The V and J genes are TRBV7-9 and TRBJ1-1; 8 bases line up with TRBD1. CDR3 length equals 16 residues. J lost 11 bases, V lost 5 bases, and 19 bases had no gene match. The V gene's germline CDR1 is SEHNR and CDR2 FQNEAQ (reference sequence).

The rearrangement uses TRBV19 and TRBJ1-1, with D tentatively TRBD1 (5 bases). CDR3 length: 15 residues. V was clipped by 4 bases and J by 0 bases, with 12 bases between them. Germline V gene sequence: CDR1 LNHDA, CDR2 SQIVND (reference sequence). This chain's CDR3 is CASSNHRFMNTEAFF. DNA of the CDR3: TGTGCCAGTAGTAACCACAGGTTCATGAACACTGAAGCTTTCTTT.

This chain connects TRBV10-3 to TRBJ1-6; the D is unclear. Germline lookup yields CDR1 ENHRY and CDR2 SYGVKD. Trimming shortened V by 4 bases and J by 9 bases, and 10 bases separated the two germline ends. This CDR3 is 13 amino acids long. Here the CDR3 reads CAISGSGGSPLHF. CDR3 nucleotide sequence: TGTGCCATCAGTGGTTCAGGTGGTTCACCCCTCCACTTT.

The chain recombines TRBV4-1 with TRBJ1-4; a possible D gene is TRBD1 (5 bases). The CDR3 length is 16 residues. V was pared by 1 base and J by 0 bases, with 9 bases between. Germline V gives CDR1 MGHRA, CDR2 YSYEKL. CDR3 in amino acids: CASSQGGSATNEKLFF. The CDR3 DNA sequence: TGCGCCAGCAGCCAAGGGGGCAGTGCAACTAATGAAAAACTGTTTTTT.

The V gene is TRBV3-1 (or the pseudogene TRBV3-2), the J gene TRBJ1-1; D is unresolved. Deletions cut 0 bases from V and 2 bases from J, with 7 bases between. The CDR3 totals 14 residues. Germline CDR1 and CDR2: LGHDT and YNNKEL (reference sequence). The CDR3 DNA sequence: TGTGCCAGCAGCCAAGATCACGGTAACACTGAAGCTTTCTTT. As protein: CASSQDHGNTEAFF.

The genes are TRBV2 and TRBJ2-2; possibly TRBD1 for D (6 bases). V was cut by 8 bases and J by 5 bases, with 18 bases left in between. This CDR3 comprises 15 residues. The germline V gene encodes CDR1 SNHLY and CDR2 FYNNEI. This chain's CDR3 is CASSSWQGQTGELFF. CDR3 coding DNA: TGTGCCAGCTCTTCTTGGCAGGGGCAGACCGGGGAGCTGTTTTTT. Full variable domain (missing parts from reference TRBV2 and TRBJ2-2): EPEVTQTPSHQVTQMGQEVILRCVPISNHLYFYWYRQILGQKVEFLVSFYNNEISEKSEIFDDQFSVERPDGSNFTLKIRSTKLEDSAMYFCASSSWQGQTGELFFGEGSRLTVL.

In this sample, this clone turned up a few times. CDR3 DNA sequence: TGTGCCAGCAGCGCCCAGGCCTGGTCCTACAATGAGCAGTTCTTC. This encodes CASSAQAWSYNEQFF. The V call is TRBV21-1, the J call TRBJ2-1; the table gives TRBD1 as D, unverified against the DNA. TRBV21-1 is described as a pseudogene. This CDR3 comprises 15 residues.

The V call is TRBV2, the J call TRBJ1-2; no clear D. The CDR3 loop spans 13 amino acids. Per germline, CDR1 SNHLY and CDR2 FYNNEI. Between the trimmed V and J ends, which lost 3 bases and 4 bases, there was a span of 9 bases. CDR3: CASSESSIYGYTF. The CDR3 DNA follows: TGTGCCAGCAGTGAGTCGAGTATCTATGGCTACACCTTC.

The chain couples TRBV2 to TRBJ1-2; 8 nucleotides line up with TRBD1. V shed 7 bases, J shed 7 bases, and the junction held 8 bases outside the gene matches. CDR1 SNHLY and CDR2 FYNNEI come from the germline V gene. CDR3 size: 13 residues. The CDR3 sequence: CASTRDRFVGYTF. The CDR3 DNA is TGTGCCAGCACCCGGGACAGGTTCGTTGGCTACACCTTC.

The V and J genes are TRBV14 and TRBJ2-7, with D perhaps matching TRBD2 (6 bases). The CDR3 is made up of 18 amino acids. Germline loops: CDR1 SGHDN, CDR2 FVKESK. With 5 bases removed from V and 4 bases from J, the gap between germline ends came to 27 bases. CDR3 in amino acids: CASSGGTASPPSYYEQYF. In nucleotides, the CDR3 is TGTGCCAGCAGCGGCGGGACCGCATCCCCCCCGTCCTATTACGAGCAGTACTTC.

This rearrangement joins TRBV19 to TRBJ1-1; maybe TRBD1 (5 bases). This CDR3 spans 13 amino acids. Germline CDR1 LNHDA, CDR2 SQIVND (reference sequence). V lost 7 bases and J 5 bases, leaving 14 bases between the germline ends. This chain's CDR3 is CASTWGAETEAFF. CDR3 nucleotides: TGTGCCAGTACCTGGGGCGCGGAAACTGAAGCTTTCTTT. Based on the CDR3 plus reference TRBV19 and TRBJ1-1, the full variable domain is DGGITQSPKYLFRKEGQNVTLSCEQNLNHDAMYWYRQDPGQGLRLIYYSQIVNDFQKGDIAEGYSVSREKKESFPLTVTSAQKNPTAFYLCASTWGAETEAFFGQGTRLTVV.

The rearrangement uses TRBV5-1 and TRBJ2-7; no firm D call. CDR3 length: 13 amino acids. CDR1 SGHRS and CDR2 YFSETQ come from the germline V gene. The germline V and J ends were trimmed by 0 bases and 3 bases, with 7 bases remaining between them. The DNA for the CDR3 is TGCGCCAGCAGCTTGGGTGCGGACTACGAGCAGTACTTC. Amino acids: CASSLGADYEQYF.

The V gene is TRBV2, the J gene TRBJ1-2, with TRBD1 matching 8 bases. There are 14 residues in the CDR3. The trim removed 5 bases at V and 6 bases at J, leaving 8 bases unmatched. The germline gives CDR1 SNHLY, CDR2 FYNNEI. As DNA, the CDR3 is TGTGCCAGCAGTTTTACAGGGGGGCCGGATGGCTACACCTTC. Its protein is CASSFTGGPDGYTF.

The chain combines TRBV6-5 with TRBJ1-5; D perhaps matches TRBD1 (6 bases). Trimming took 4 bases from V and 5 from J, leaving 12 bases between them. The CDR3 spans 14 residues. The germline V gene encodes CDR1 MNHEY and CDR2 SVGAGI. The CDR3 spells CASSLTGLYQPQHF. CDR3 sequence (DNA): TGTGCCAGCAGTTTAACAGGGCTCTATCAGCCCCAGCATTTT.

The chain combines TRBV12-5 with TRBJ2-2; TRBD1 matches at 10 bases. The germline gives CDR1 LGHNT, CDR2 FRNRAP. Unmatched junction bases numbered 5, after V lost 5 bases and J lost 5 bases. The CDR3 totals 15 residues. CDR3 in DNA: TGTGCTAGTGGTCTTGGACAGGGGGAGACCGGGGAGCTGTTTTTT. Protein product: CASGLGQGETGELFF.

The V call is TRBV5-5, the J call TRBJ2-3; possibly TRBD2 for D (6 bases). This CDR3 contains 16 residues. V was shortened by 0 bases and J by 0 bases, with 11 bases between the two germline ends. Germline CDR1 SGHKS, CDR2 YYEKEE (reference sequence). The chain's CDR3 is CASSLGGITSTDTQYF. The CDR3 coding sequence is TGTGCCAGCAGCTTGGGCGGGATTACTAGCACAGATACGCAGTATTTT.

The chain is built from TRBV19 and TRBJ1-2; TRBD1 agrees at 7 bases. V was clipped by 4 bases and J by 2 bases; unmatched bases: 13. The CDR3 is 17 residues long. The germline V gene has CDR1 LNHDA and CDR2 SQIVND (reference sequence). CDR3 sequence: CASSNRLRDRENYGYTF. The CDR3 nucleotides read TGTGCCAGTAGTAATAGACTTAGGGACAGAGAGAACTATGGCTACACCTTC.

The CDR3 reads CATSDPRGQGRDEQYF. CDR3 DNA: TGTGCCACCAGTGATCCCAGAGGACAGGGGCGCGACGAGCAGTACTTC. The chain recombines TRBV24-1 with TRBJ2-7, with 9 bases fitting TRBD1. Trimming removed 3 bases from V and 5 bases from J; junction bases left unmatched: 10. The CDR3 runs to 16 residues. Germline V gives CDR1 KGHDR, CDR2 SFDVKD.

The chain couples TRBV27 to TRBJ2-7, with TRBD1 matching over 7 bases. CDR3 length: 15 residues. V lost 5 bases to trimming and J lost 4 bases; unmatched junction nucleotides: 11. Germline values: CDR1 MNHEY, CDR2 SMNVEV (reference sequence). The CDR3 region has the DNA TGTGCCAGCAGTCTCCGCCGCGACAGGGCATACGAGCAGTACTTC. Translated, it gives CASSLRRDRAYEQYF.

This chain uses TRBV27 with TRBJ1-4; 7 positions agree with TRBD1. The germline CDR1 and CDR2 sequences are MNHEY and SMNVEV (reference sequence). J lost 7 bases, V lost 5 bases, and 7 bases had no gene match. The CDR3 covers 14 residues. The CDR3 loop reads CASSRQGWGEKLFF. The CDR3 DNA reads TGTGCCAGCAGTCGACAGGGTTGGGGTGAAAAACTGTTTTTT.

The chain uses TRBV28 and TRBJ1-4, with TRBD1 matching 10 bases. Per germline, CDR1 MDHEN and CDR2 SYDVKM. CDR3 length: 17 residues. The trim removed 5 bases at V and 3 bases at J, leaving 9 bases unmatched. CDR3 sequence (DNA): TGTGCCAGCAGTCACCGCCGGGACAGGGGAGCTAATGAAAAACTGTTTTTT. This translates into CASSHRRDRGANEKLFF.

The chain employs TRBV30 and TRBJ1-2; D might be TRBD1 (5 bases). The CDR3 extends over 12 amino acids. Germline V lookup: CDR1 GTSNPN, CDR2 SVGIG (reference sequence). V was cut by 4 bases and J by 6 bases, with 12 bases left in between. The CDR3 nucleotides read TGTGCCTGGACGTCAGGGTGGGATGGCTACACCTTC. Protein sequence: CAWTSGWDGYTF.

The chain is built from TRBV19 and TRBJ1-1; D unresolved. CDR3 size: 13 residues. Germline V gene sequence: CDR1 LNHDA, CDR2 SQIVND (reference sequence). Between the trimmed V and J ends, which lost 2 bases and 4 bases, there was a span of 8 bases. The CDR3 sequence: CASSILAGTEAFF. CDR3 nucleotide sequence: TGTGCCAGTAGTATACTCGCCGGCACTGAAGCTTTCTTT.

This sequence joins TRBV5-1 and TRBJ1-1; D is uncertain. Trimming removed 0 bases from V and 1 base from J, with 7 bases in between. Per the germline V gene, CDR1 is SGHRS and CDR2 is YFSETQ. The CDR3 is made up of 14 amino acids. CDR3 bases: TGCGCCAGCAGCTTGGCACAGTCGAACACTGAAGCTTTCTTT. Its translation is CASSLAQSNTEAFF. Combining the CDR3 with reference TRBV5-1 and TRBJ1-1 gives the whole variable domain KAGVTQTPRYLIKTRGQQVTLSCSPISGHRSVSWYQQTPGQGLQFLFEYFSETQRNKGNFPGRFSGRQFSNSRSEMNVSTLELGDSALYLCASSLAQSNTEAFFGQGTRLTVV.

The chain links TRBV5-1 to TRBJ2-5, with TRBD2 matching 9 bases. Germline-derived CDR1 and CDR2 are SGHRS and YFSETQ. This CDR3 comprises 15 residues. V was pared by 4 bases and J by 1 base, with 5 bases of the junction left unmatched. In DNA form, the CDR3 reads TGCGCCAGCAGCCAAGCGGGGGGAAGCCAAGAGACCCAGTACTTC. Translation gives CASSQAGGSQETQYF.

The CDR3 region has the DNA TGTGCCAGCAGCTCCGGACAGGGGGATTACAATGAGCAGTTCTTC. It encodes CASSSGQGDYNEQFF. The chain links TRBV11-2 to TRBJ2-1, with 10 bases identical to TRBD1. With 4 bases clipped from V and 4 bases from J, the junction kept 4 bases outside the gene matches. In germline, CDR1 is SGHAT, CDR2 FQNNGV. CDR3 length equals 15 residues.